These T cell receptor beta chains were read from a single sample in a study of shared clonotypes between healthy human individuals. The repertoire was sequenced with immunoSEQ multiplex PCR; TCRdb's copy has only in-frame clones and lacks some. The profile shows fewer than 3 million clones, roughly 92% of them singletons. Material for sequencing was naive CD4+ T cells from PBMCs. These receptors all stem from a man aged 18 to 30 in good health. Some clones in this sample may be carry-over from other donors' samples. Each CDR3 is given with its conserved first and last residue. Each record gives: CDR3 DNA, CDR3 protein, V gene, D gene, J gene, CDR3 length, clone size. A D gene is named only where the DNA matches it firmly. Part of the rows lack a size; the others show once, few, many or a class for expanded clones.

CDR3 DNA: TGTGCCAGCAGCTTAGATGGTCCCCCCTTAGATACGCAGTATTTT
CDR3 protein: CASSLDGPPLDTQYF
V gene: TRBV7-3
D gene: NA
J gene: TRBJ2-3
CDR3 length: 15
clone size: NA

CDR3 DNA: TGTGCCAGCAGCTTAGATTTGGCTAGCGCCTACGAGCAGTACTTC
CDR3 protein: CASSLDLASAYEQYF
V gene: TRBV11-2
D gene: NA
J gene: TRBJ2-7
CDR3 length: 15
clone size: NA

CDR3 DNA: TGTGCCAGCACTTCAGCTCGGACAGCCTCCGATTTGACCTTC
CDR3 protein: CASTSARTASDLTF
V gene: TRBV6-5
D gene: NA
J gene: TRBJ1-2
CDR3 length: 14
clone size: NA

CDR3 DNA: TGTGCCAGCAGCAGGCCCACGCCGGGCCAACACCCAGGGAGCAATCAGCCCCAGCATTTT
CDR3 protein: CASSRPTPGQHPGSNQPQHF
V gene: TRBV21-1
D gene: NA
J gene: TRBJ1-5
CDR3 length: 20
clone size: NA

CDR3 DNA: TGTGCCAGCAGGGAGAGGGTGAACACTGAAGCTTTCTTT
CDR3 protein: CASRERVNTEAFF
V gene: TRBV5-5
D gene: NA
J gene: TRBJ1-1
CDR3 length: 13
clone size: once

CDR3 DNA: TGTGCCACCAGCAGAGATTGGCCGGGCGGCTATGGCTACACCTTC
CDR3 protein: CATSRDWPGGYGYTF
V gene: TRBV15
D gene: NA
J gene: TRBJ1-2
CDR3 length: 15
clone size: NA

CDR3 DNA: TGTGCCAGCATCCGCGGAGGGGGCATGAACACTGAAGCTTTCTTT
CDR3 protein: CASIRGGGMNTEAFF
V gene: TRBV27
D gene: TRBD1
J gene: TRBJ1-1
CDR3 length: 15
clone size: NA

CDR3 DNA: TGTGCCAGCAGCCTCACAGCCGCCTCGTATGGCTACACCTTC
CDR3 protein: CASSLTAASYGYTF
V gene: TRBV28
D gene: NA
J gene: TRBJ1-2
CDR3 length: 14
clone size: NA

CDR3 DNA: TGTGCCAGCAGAACAGACAGGGGGCAAGAGACCCAGTACTTC
CDR3 protein: CASRTDRGQETQYF
V gene: TRBV27
D gene: TRBD1
J gene: TRBJ2-5
CDR3 length: 14
clone size: NA

CDR3 DNA: TGTGCCAGCAGCCCTGACACCATCCCTGGAAACACCATATATTTT
CDR3 protein: CASSPDTIPGNTIYF
V gene: TRBV7-9
D gene: NA
J gene: TRBJ1-3
CDR3 length: 15
clone size: once

CDR3 DNA: TGTGCCAGCAGTTCTGGAGGGGCGATATGGTCTACCGAGCAGTACTTC
CDR3 protein: CASSSGGAIWSTEQYF
V gene: TRBV11-2
D gene: NA
J gene: TRBJ2-7
CDR3 length: 16
clone size: NA

CDR3 DNA: TGCGCCAGCAGCTTGGTTGGTAGCGGGAGCAACATTCAGTACTTC
CDR3 protein: CASSLVGSGSNIQYF
V gene: TRBV5-1
D gene: TRBD2
J gene: TRBJ2-4
CDR3 length: 15
clone size: NA

CDR3 DNA: TGTGCCAGCACCTTTGGACAGGTACGGTCAGATACGCAGTATTTT
CDR3 protein: CASTFGQVRSDTQYF
V gene: TRBV9
D gene: TRBD1
J gene: TRBJ2-3
CDR3 length: 15
clone size: NA

CDR3 DNA: TGCGCCAGCAGCTCGCAGGGGGGTGAGTGGACTGAAGCTTTCTTT
CDR3 protein: CASSSQGGEWTEAFF
V gene: TRBV5-1
D gene: TRBD1
J gene: TRBJ1-1
CDR3 length: 15
clone size: NA

CDR3 DNA: TGTGCCAGCAGTGAAGAACAGGGCCCCTACGAGCAGTACTTC
CDR3 protein: CASSEEQGPYEQYF
V gene: TRBV2
D gene: NA
J gene: TRBJ2-7
CDR3 length: 14
clone size: once

CDR3 DNA: TGTGCCAGCAGCTATTTTTATTGGGCTGATCTGCGGGATTCGGAGACCCAGTACTTC
CDR3 protein: CASSYFYWADLRDSETQYF
V gene: TRBV7-9
D gene: NA
J gene: TRBJ2-5
CDR3 length: 19
clone size: NA

CDR3 DNA: TGTGCCAGCAGCCGGAGTCGGGACCCCTACAATGAGCAGTTCTTC
CDR3 protein: CASSRSRDPYNEQFF
V gene: TRBV7-8
D gene: NA
J gene: TRBJ2-1
CDR3 length: 15
clone size: NA

CDR3 DNA: TGTGCCAGCAGCTTGGAGGCGGGACCTACCTACGAGCAGTACTTC
CDR3 protein: CASSLEAGPTYEQYF
V gene: TRBV5-4
D gene: NA
J gene: TRBJ2-7
CDR3 length: 15
clone size: once

CDR3 DNA: TGCGCCAGCTCTGGATCCAACAATGCCCATGAGCAGTTCTTC
CDR3 protein: CASSGSNNAHEQFF
V gene: TRBV5-1
D gene: NA
J gene: TRBJ2-1
CDR3 length: 14
clone size: NA

CDR3 DNA: TGCAGCGTTGAGAGGGTGTTTCAAGAGACCCAGTACTTC
CDR3 protein: CSVERVFQETQYF
V gene: TRBV29-1
D gene: NA
J gene: TRBJ2-5
CDR3 length: 13
clone size: NA

CDR3 DNA: TGCAGCGCCCTTGACAGGAGTGCCTACGAGCAGTACTTC
CDR3 protein: CSALDRSAYEQYF
V gene: TRBV29-1
D gene: NA
J gene: TRBJ2-7
CDR3 length: 13
clone size: NA

CDR3 DNA: TGTGCCAGCACCGCGACGATTCGGTATGGCTACACCTTC
CDR3 protein: CASTATIRYGYTF
V gene: TRBV6-1
D gene: NA
J gene: TRBJ1-2
CDR3 length: 13
clone size: few

CDR3 DNA: TGTGCCACCAGCAGAGATAGGGTAGCGGGGATAGATACGCAGTATTTT
CDR3 protein: CATSRDRVAGIDTQYF
V gene: TRBV15
D gene: TRBD2
J gene: TRBJ2-3
CDR3 length: 16
clone size: NA

CDR3 DNA: TGTGCCAGCTCCTCCTCGCCCAAGACCCAGTACTTC
CDR3 protein: CASSSSPKTQYF
V gene: TRBV28
D gene: NA
J gene: TRBJ2-5
CDR3 length: 12
clone size: NA

CDR3 DNA: TGTGCCAGCAGCGTAGAAGGGACTAGCGGGGAAGAGACCCAGTACTTC
CDR3 protein: CASSVEGTSGEETQYF
V gene: TRBV9
D gene: TRBD2
J gene: TRBJ2-5
CDR3 length: 16
clone size: NA

CDR3 DNA: TGTGCCAGCAGTTACAGGGAAAACATTCAGTACTTC
CDR3 protein: CASSYRENIQYF
V gene: TRBV28
D gene: NA
J gene: TRBJ2-4
CDR3 length: 12
clone size: NA

CDR3 DNA: TGTGCCAGCAGCACCGCAGGTGGCTACACCTTC
CDR3 protein: CASSTAGGYTF
V gene: TRBV5-6
D gene: NA
J gene: TRBJ1-2
CDR3 length: 11
clone size: NA

CDR3 DNA: TGCGCCAGCAGCCAAAGAGAGGGCTATAGCAATCAGCCCCAGCATTTT
CDR3 protein: CASSQREGYSNQPQHF
V gene: TRBV4-1
D gene: NA
J gene: TRBJ1-5
CDR3 length: 16
clone size: NA

CDR3 DNA: TGTGCCAGCAAACCTAACACTGAAGCTTTCTTT
CDR3 protein: CASKPNTEAFF
V gene: TRBV28
D gene: NA
J gene: TRBJ1-1
CDR3 length: 11
clone size: few

CDR3 DNA: TGTGCCAGCAGTCCCCGGCGTTGGCAGGGCCCCAATCAGCCCCAGCATTTT
CDR3 protein: CASSPRRWQGPNQPQHF
V gene: TRBV28
D gene: NA
J gene: TRBJ1-5
CDR3 length: 17
clone size: NA

CDR3 DNA: TGTGCCAGCAGCGCCGGACAGGCCGCCAAAAACATTCAGTACTTC
CDR3 protein: CASSAGQAAKNIQYF
V gene: TRBV7-2
D gene: TRBD1
J gene: TRBJ2-4
CDR3 length: 15
clone size: NA

CDR3 DNA: TGTGCCACGGGACTAGCGGGCTCCCCGCCCTCGGGGGAGCAGTACTTC
CDR3 protein: CATGLAGSPPSGEQYF
V gene: TRBV19
D gene: TRBD2
J gene: TRBJ2-7
CDR3 length: 16
clone size: NA

CDR3 DNA: TGTGCCAGCAGTCCTAAATACGAGCAGTACTTC
CDR3 protein: CASSPKYEQYF
V gene: TRBV2
D gene: NA
J gene: TRBJ2-7
CDR3 length: 11
clone size: once

CDR3 DNA: TGTGCCAGCAGCACTAGCGGGAGATCCTACGAGCAGTACTTC
CDR3 protein: CASSTSGRSYEQYF
V gene: TRBV11-3
D gene: TRBD2
J gene: TRBJ2-7
CDR3 length: 14
clone size: NA

CDR3 DNA: TGTGCCACCAGCAGAGGACCGGCTGAGTACAATGAGCAGTTCTTC
CDR3 protein: CATSRGPAEYNEQFF
V gene: TRBV15
D gene: NA
J gene: TRBJ2-1
CDR3 length: 15
clone size: NA

CDR3 DNA: TGTGCCAGCAGGACGGGACGGACGAACACCGGGGAGCTGTTTTTT
CDR3 protein: CASRTGRTNTGELFF
V gene: TRBV6-5
D gene: NA
J gene: TRBJ2-2
CDR3 length: 15
clone size: NA

CDR3 DNA: TGCGCCAGCAGCCAAGGCCTCTCTAGCGGGAACTACAATGAGCAGTTCTTC
CDR3 protein: CASSQGLSSGNYNEQFF
V gene: TRBV4-3
D gene: TRBD2
J gene: TRBJ2-1
CDR3 length: 17
clone size: NA

CDR3 DNA: TGTGCCAGCAGCCGCAGCGGGGGGAGGAGCTACGAGCAGTACTTC
CDR3 protein: CASSRSGGRSYEQYF
V gene: TRBV6-5
D gene: TRBD2
J gene: TRBJ2-7
CDR3 length: 15
clone size: NA

CDR3 DNA: TGTGCCAGCAGTTATCGGTCCAACTCTGGAAACACCATATATTTT
CDR3 protein: CASSYRSNSGNTIYF
V gene: TRBV6-5
D gene: NA
J gene: TRBJ1-3
CDR3 length: 15
clone size: NA

CDR3 DNA: TGTGCCAGCAGCAAAGGACAGGGGGCGGGCTTC
CDR3 protein: CASSKGQGAGF
V gene: TRBV6-6
D gene: TRBD1
J gene: TRBJ2-7
CDR3 length: 11
clone size: NA

CDR3 DNA: TGCGCCAGCAGTCAATCTGCCAGCCAATACGAGCAGTACTTC
CDR3 protein: CASSQSASQYEQYF
V gene: TRBV23-1
D gene: NA
J gene: TRBJ2-7
CDR3 length: 14
clone size: NA

CDR3 DNA: TGTGCCAGCAGCCAAGTGAGGGGGGCTGGGGCCAACGTCCTGACTTTC
CDR3 protein: CASSQVRGAGANVLTF
V gene: TRBV14
D gene: NA
J gene: TRBJ2-6
CDR3 length: 16
clone size: NA

CDR3 DNA: TGTGCCAGCAGCTCCCGCCTCTACTTC
CDR3 protein: CASSSRLYF
V gene: TRBV11-2
D gene: NA
J gene: TRBJ2-5
CDR3 length: 9
clone size: NA

CDR3 DNA: TGTGCCTGGACCTCCAGACTAGCCAGCGAGCAGTACTTC
CDR3 protein: CAWTSRLASEQYF
V gene: TRBV30
D gene: TRBD2
J gene: TRBJ2-7
CDR3 length: 13
clone size: NA

CDR3 DNA: TGCGCCAGCAGCTTCGTTTCTTCTTCCGGGGAGCTGTTTTTT
CDR3 protein: CASSFVSSSGELFF
V gene: TRBV5-1
D gene: NA
J gene: TRBJ2-2
CDR3 length: 14
clone size: NA

CDR3 DNA: TGTGCCTGGAATTTCGGGGGGGCTGGGGCCAACGTCCTGACTTTC
CDR3 protein: CAWNFGGAGANVLTF
V gene: TRBV30
D gene: TRBD2
J gene: TRBJ2-6
CDR3 length: 15
clone size: NA

CDR3 DNA: TGTGCCAGCAGCTTAGCGACAGGGTCCACTGAAGCTTTCTTT
CDR3 protein: CASSLATGSTEAFF
V gene: TRBV7-9
D gene: TRBD1
J gene: TRBJ1-1
CDR3 length: 14
clone size: NA

CDR3 DNA: TGTGCCAGCAGTGGACTAGCGGGAGAGGGGAGGTACGAGCAGTACTTC
CDR3 protein: CASSGLAGEGRYEQYF
V gene: TRBV28
D gene: TRBD2
J gene: TRBJ2-7
CDR3 length: 16
clone size: NA

CDR3 DNA: TGTGCCAGCAGTTTATCCGAAGTCGGGGGCTACACCTTC
CDR3 protein: CASSLSEVGGYTF
V gene: TRBV28
D gene: NA
J gene: TRBJ1-2
CDR3 length: 13
clone size: NA

CDR3 DNA: TGTGCCAGCCGCTCCAGGGAGACTGAAGCTTTCTTT
CDR3 protein: CASRSRETEAFF
V gene: TRBV28
D gene: NA
J gene: TRBJ1-1
CDR3 length: 12
clone size: NA

CDR3 DNA: TGCAGTGCTGCCACTTATGGCTACACCTTC
CDR3 protein: CSAATYGYTF
V gene: TRBV20-1
D gene: NA
J gene: TRBJ1-2
CDR3 length: 10
clone size: NA

CDR3 DNA: TGTGCCAGCAGTTCGAGGACTAGCGCCTACGAGCAGTACTTC
CDR3 protein: CASSSRTSAYEQYF
V gene: TRBV2
D gene: TRBD2
J gene: TRBJ2-7
CDR3 length: 14
clone size: NA

CDR3 DNA: TGTGCCAGCAATCAACAGGGGACCCCAAATTCACCCCTCCACTTT
CDR3 protein: CASNQQGTPNSPLHF
V gene: TRBV6-5
D gene: TRBD1
J gene: TRBJ1-6
CDR3 length: 15
clone size: NA

CDR3 DNA: TGTGCCTGGAACCCCCAGGGGTTTAGGTACGAGCAGTACTTC
CDR3 protein: CAWNPQGFRYEQYF
V gene: TRBV30
D gene: NA
J gene: TRBJ2-7
CDR3 length: 14
clone size: NA

CDR3 DNA: TGTGCCAGCAGTCCTACTCGGGGGGGCGGGGAGCTGTTTTTT
CDR3 protein: CASSPTRGGGELFF
V gene: TRBV27
D gene: TRBD2
J gene: TRBJ2-2
CDR3 length: 14
clone size: NA

CDR3 DNA: TGTGCCAGCAGTGAAGGTTACGTATCCTACAATGAGCAGTTCTTC
CDR3 protein: CASSEGYVSYNEQFF
V gene: TRBV6-1
D gene: NA
J gene: TRBJ2-1
CDR3 length: 15
clone size: NA

CDR3 DNA: TGCAGCGTAGCGGGACGCACTGAAGCTTTCTTT
CDR3 protein: CSVAGRTEAFF
V gene: TRBV29-1
D gene: NA
J gene: TRBJ1-1
CDR3 length: 11
clone size: few